This TCR beta chain was identified during a study of radiation and T cells in renal cell carcinoma. The protocol was immunoSEQ multiplex PCR, while the TCRdb copy is restricted to in-frame clones and leaves out a portion. The table has some 150,000 clones, 80% to 90% seen once. Time point defined: blood 2 weeks post-SBRT. As to treatment: 15 Gy SBRT to primary tumor, nephrectomy 4 weeks later. The CDR3 consists of 10 residues. Germline assignment: CDR1 SQVTM and CDR2 ANQGSEA. V was trimmed by 7 bases and J by 12 bases, leaving 15 bases between them. This chain joins TRBV29-1 and TRBJ1-1; possible D gene TRBD1, 5 bases. This sequence originates from a woman aged 50 to 60 with renal cell carcinoma. The sample in question was blood, obtained from a patient whose treatment included radiotherapy and nephrectomy. CDR3 region: CSASSGTTFF. Here the CDR3 DNA reads TGCAGCGCAAGCTCCGGGACGACTTTCTTT.